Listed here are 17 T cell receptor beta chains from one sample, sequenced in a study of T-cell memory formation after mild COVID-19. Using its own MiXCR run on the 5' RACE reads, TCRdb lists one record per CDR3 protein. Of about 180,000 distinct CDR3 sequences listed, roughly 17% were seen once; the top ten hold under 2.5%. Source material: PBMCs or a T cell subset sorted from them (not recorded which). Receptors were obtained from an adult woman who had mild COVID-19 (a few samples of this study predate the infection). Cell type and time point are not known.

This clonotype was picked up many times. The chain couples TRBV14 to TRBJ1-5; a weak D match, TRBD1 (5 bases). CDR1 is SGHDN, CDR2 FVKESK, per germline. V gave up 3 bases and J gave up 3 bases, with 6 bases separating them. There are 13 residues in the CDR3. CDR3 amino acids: CASSQGPNQPQHF. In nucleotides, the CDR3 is TGTGCCAGCAGCCAGGGACCCAATCAGCCCCAGCATTTT.

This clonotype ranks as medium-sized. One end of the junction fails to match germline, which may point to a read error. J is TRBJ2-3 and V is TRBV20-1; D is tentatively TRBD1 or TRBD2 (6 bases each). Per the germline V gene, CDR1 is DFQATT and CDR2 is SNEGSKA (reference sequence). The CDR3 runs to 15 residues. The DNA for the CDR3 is TGCAGTGCTCACCCCGGGACTCCGTCCAGAGGGGGGTTGGATTTT. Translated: CSAHPGTPSRGGLDF.

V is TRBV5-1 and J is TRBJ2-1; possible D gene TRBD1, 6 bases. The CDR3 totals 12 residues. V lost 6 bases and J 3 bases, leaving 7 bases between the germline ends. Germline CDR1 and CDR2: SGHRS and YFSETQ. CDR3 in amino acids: CASKGHYNEQFF. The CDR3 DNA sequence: TGCGCCAGCAAGGGACACTACAATGAGCAGTTCTTC.

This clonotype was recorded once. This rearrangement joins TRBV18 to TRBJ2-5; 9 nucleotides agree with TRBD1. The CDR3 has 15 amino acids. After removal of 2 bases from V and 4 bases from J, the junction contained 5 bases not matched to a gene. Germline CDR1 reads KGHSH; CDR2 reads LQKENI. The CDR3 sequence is CASSPGQGLGETQYF. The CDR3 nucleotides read TGTGCCAGCTCACCAGGACAGGGGTTGGGAGAGACCCAGTACTTC.

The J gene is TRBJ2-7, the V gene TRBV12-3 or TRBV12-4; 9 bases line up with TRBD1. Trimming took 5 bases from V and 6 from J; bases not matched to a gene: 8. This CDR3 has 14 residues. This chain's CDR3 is CASSPGTGYSEQYF. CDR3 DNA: TGTGCCAGCAGTCCGGGGACAGGGTATAGCGAGCAGTACTTC.

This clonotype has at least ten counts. CDR3 in amino acids: CASSSTSTDTQYF. The CDR3 DNA is TGTGCCAGCTCTTCGACCAGCACAGATACGCAGTATTTT. This chain links TRBV6-5 with TRBJ2-3; D not resolved. The CDR3 sequence is 13 residues long. Germline CDR1 MNHEY, CDR2 SVGAGI. V dropped 8 bases and J dropped 0 bases, with 9 bases sitting between them.

The CDR3 sequence: CASSLNLPAKNIQYF. The CDR3 DNA follows: TGTGCCAGCAGCTTGAATCTACCAGCCAAAAACATTCAGTACTTC. This sequence joins TRBV5-5 and TRBJ2-4; no clear D. From germline, CDR1 is SGHKS and CDR2 YYEKEE (reference sequence). The V gene lost 1 base and the J gene lost 0 bases, with 8 bases spanning the gap. The CDR3 runs 15 residues.

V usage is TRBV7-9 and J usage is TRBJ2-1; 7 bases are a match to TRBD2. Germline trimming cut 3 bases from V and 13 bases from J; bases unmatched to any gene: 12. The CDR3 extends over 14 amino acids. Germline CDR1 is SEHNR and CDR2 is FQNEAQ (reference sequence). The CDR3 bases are TGTGCCAGCAGCTTTAGTGTAACGGGAGGAGTCCAGTTCTTC. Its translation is CASSFSVTGGVQFF.

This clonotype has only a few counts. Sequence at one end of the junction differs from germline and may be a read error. The CDR3 DNA sequence: TGTGCCAGTAGTATAGATCAGGTAGGAGGCCCTGGTTCGATCTTT. Its translation is CASSIDQVGGPGSIF. J is TRBJ1-1 and V is TRBV19; D is unclear. From germline, CDR1 is LNHDA and CDR2 SQIVND (reference sequence). The CDR3 is 15 residues long.

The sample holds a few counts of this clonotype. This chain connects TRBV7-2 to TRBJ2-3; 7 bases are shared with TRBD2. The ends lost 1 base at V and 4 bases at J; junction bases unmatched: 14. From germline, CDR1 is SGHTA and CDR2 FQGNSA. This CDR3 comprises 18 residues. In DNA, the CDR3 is TGTGCCAGCAGCTTAGGATTCGGTAGAAGCGGGGCGCCAGATACGCAGTATTTT. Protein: CASSLGFGRSGAPDTQYF.

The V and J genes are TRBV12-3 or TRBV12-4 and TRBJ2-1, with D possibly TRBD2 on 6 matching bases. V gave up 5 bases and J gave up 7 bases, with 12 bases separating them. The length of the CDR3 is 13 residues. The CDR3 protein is CASSPDGLNEQFF. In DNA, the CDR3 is TGTGCCAGCAGTCCTGACGGACTAAATGAGCAGTTCTTC.

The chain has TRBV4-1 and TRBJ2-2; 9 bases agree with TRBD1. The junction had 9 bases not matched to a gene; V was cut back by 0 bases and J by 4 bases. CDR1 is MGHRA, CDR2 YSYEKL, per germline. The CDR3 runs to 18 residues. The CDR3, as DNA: TGCGCCAGCAGCCAAGATTTGCGACAGGGGGTTGGCACCGGGGAGCTGTTTTTT. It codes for CASSQDLRQGVGTGELFF.

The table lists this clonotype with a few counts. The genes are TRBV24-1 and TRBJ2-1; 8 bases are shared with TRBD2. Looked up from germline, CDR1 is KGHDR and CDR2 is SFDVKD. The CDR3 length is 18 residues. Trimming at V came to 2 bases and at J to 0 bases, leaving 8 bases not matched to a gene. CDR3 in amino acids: CATSDSSPSGSSYNEQFF. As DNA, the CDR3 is TGTGCCACCAGTGATTCCTCCCCGAGCGGGAGCTCCTACAATGAGCAGTTCTTC.

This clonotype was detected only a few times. CDR3 coding DNA: TGTGCCAGCAGGGACGGACATGGGGGCAATTCACCCCTCCACTTT. This encodes CASRDGHGGNSPLHF. The chain employs TRBV3-1 and TRBJ1-6, with D perhaps matching TRBD1 (6 bases). V lost 6 bases and J lost 7, with 16 bases in between. The CDR3 runs to 15 residues. The germline V gene has CDR1 LGHDT and CDR2 YNNKEL (reference sequence).

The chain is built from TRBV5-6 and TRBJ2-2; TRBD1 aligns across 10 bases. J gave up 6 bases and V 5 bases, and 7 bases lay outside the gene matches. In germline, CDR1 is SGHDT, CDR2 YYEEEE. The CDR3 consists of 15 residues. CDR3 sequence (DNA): TGTGCCAGCAGTCCTCCGGGACAGGGGCCCGGGGAGCTGTTTTTT. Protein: CASSPPGQGPGELFF. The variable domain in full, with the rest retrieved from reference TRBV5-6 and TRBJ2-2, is DAGVTQSPTHLIKTRGQQVTLRCSPKSGHDTVSWYQQALGQGPQFIFQYYEEEERQRGNFPDRFSGHQFPNYSSELNVNALLLGDSALYLCASSPPGQGPGELFFGEGSRLTVL.

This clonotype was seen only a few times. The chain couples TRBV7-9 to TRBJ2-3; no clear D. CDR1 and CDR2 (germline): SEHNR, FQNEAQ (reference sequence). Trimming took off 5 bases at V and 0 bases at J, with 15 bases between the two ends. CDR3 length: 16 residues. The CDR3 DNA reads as TGTGCCAGCAGCCGCTCCTACAGCGCTAGCACAGATACGCAGTATTTT. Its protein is CASSRSYSASTDTQYF.

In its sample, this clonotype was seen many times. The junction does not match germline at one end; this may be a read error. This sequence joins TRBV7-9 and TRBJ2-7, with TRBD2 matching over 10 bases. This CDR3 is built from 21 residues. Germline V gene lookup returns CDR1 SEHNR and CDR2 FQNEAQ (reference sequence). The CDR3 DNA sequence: TGTGCCAGCAGCCTAGCGGGGGTAGGAGGTTCCAGGGCACCAACTTTCTACGAGCAGTACTTC. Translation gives CASSLAGVGGSRAPTFYEQYF. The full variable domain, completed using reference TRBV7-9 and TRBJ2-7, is DTGVSQNPRHKITKRGQNVTFRCDPISEHNRLYWYRQTLGQGPEFLTYFQNEAQLEKSRLLSDRFSAERPKGSFSTLEIQRTEQGDSAMYLCASSLAGVGGSRAPTFYEQYFGPGTRLTVT.